This TCR beta chain came from a study of shared T cell receptors in the human thymus. Data came from immunoSEQ multiplex PCR; TCRdb stores just in-frame clones and leaves some out. The table includes over 350,000 clones, more than 85% detected once. The CDR3 has 11 residues. Per the germline V gene, CDR1 is MDHEN and CDR2 is SYDVKM. Trimming left V 4 bases short and J 5 bases short, with 5 bases between. The sequenced sample consisted of thymocytes. The receptor was derived from a human donor. The chain has TRBV28 and TRBJ2-5; D ambiguous. The CDR3 DNA follows: TGTGCCAGCAGTTCCCAGGAGACCCAGTACTTC. Its protein product is CASSSQETQYF.